These 32 T cell receptor beta chains were sequenced from one sample in a study of blood T cell repertoires in COVID-19. Assay used: immunoSEQ multiplex PCR; TCRdb lists only in-frame clones, some missing. The table lists about 220,000 clones, under 90% of them singletons, with 4.5% to 5% in the top ten. Input material: PBMCs or T cells enriched from blood (not recorded which). Every receptor here comes from a woman aged 50 to 60 who had been exposed to COVID-19.

The table lists this clone with a count of one. The V and J genes are TRBV7-2 and TRBJ1-1; no clear D gene. The length of the CDR3 is 15 residues. V lost 0 bases to trimming and J lost 1 base, with 9 bases between them. Germline V gene sequence: CDR1 SGHTA, CDR2 FQGNSA. CDR3 nucleotide sequence: TGTGCCAGCAGCTTAGCGCACGGAGGGAACACTGAAGCTTTCTTT. Protein sequence: CASSLAHGGNTEAFF.

This clone was recorded only once. The J gene is TRBJ1-5, the V gene TRBV19; D gene uncertain. V dropped 5 bases and J dropped 2 bases, with 16 bases sitting between them. The germline gives CDR1 LNHDA, CDR2 SQIVND (reference sequence). This CDR3 is built from 16 residues. This CDR3 reads CASSARTGSGNQPQHF. As DNA, the CDR3 is TGTGCCAGTAGTGCGCGTACCGGGAGCGGCAATCAGCCCCAGCATTTT.

This chain joins TRBV28 and TRBJ1-6, with a tentative D call TRBD1 (6 bases). V was cut by 10 bases and J by 7 bases, with 23 bases left in between. Germline V gene data show CDR1 as MDHEN and CDR2 as SYDVKM. The CDR3 covers 16 residues. CDR3 loop: CATTPTGPSGNSPLHF. The DNA of the CDR3 is TGTGCCACGACCCCCACAGGGCCCTCCGGGAATTCACCCCTCCACTTT.

The rearrangement links TRBV6-5 to TRBJ2-7; 8 bases are a match to TRBD1. The V segment lost 5 bases and the J segment 2 bases; nucleotides outside the gene matches: 8. The CDR3 spans 15 residues. Germline CDR1 MNHEY, CDR2 SVGAGI. CDR3: CASSTGQGRPYEQYF. The CDR3 coding sequence is TGTGCCAGCAGTACCGGACAGGGCCGGCCCTACGAGCAGTACTTC.

This chain uses TRBV7-8 with TRBJ1-1; D call uncertain. From germline, CDR1 is SGHVS and CDR2 FQNEAQ. The CDR3 is 13 residues long. Trimming pared 3 bases from V and 0 bases from J, leaving 5 bases between. CDR3 loop: CASSFFLNTEAFF. In DNA form, the CDR3 reads TGTGCCAGCAGCTTCTTTTTGAACACTGAAGCTTTCTTT.

This clone was counted a few times. DNA of the CDR3: TGTGCCAGCAGCCCACCCAGGGGGCTGGGGAGCACTGAAGCTTTCTTT. It codes for CASSPPRGLGSTEAFF. The chain uses TRBV7-2 and TRBJ1-1; TRBD1 aligns across 8 bases. Losses at the gene ends were 5 bases for V and 4 bases for J; bases not matched to a gene: 12. Germline CDR1 is SGHTA and CDR2 is FQGNSA. The CDR3 sequence is 16 residues long.

The rearrangement joins TRBV2 to TRBJ1-5; D might be TRBD1 (5 bases). V was clipped by 4 bases and J by 1 base, with 11 bases between them. There are 15 residues in the CDR3. Germline V gene data show CDR1 as SNHLY and CDR2 as FYNNEI. The CDR3 DNA sequence: TGTGCCAGCAGTGGGCAGGGACTAAGCAATCAGCCCCAGCATTTT. It yields the protein CASSGQGLSNQPQHF.

In DNA form, the CDR3 reads TGCAGCGTCTCCCCTCAAGAGACCCAGTACTTC. Its translation: CSVSPQETQYF. This chain uses TRBV29-1 with TRBJ2-5, with D uncertain. V was cut by 6 bases and J by 2 bases, with 7 bases left in between. The CDR3 runs 11 residues. Per germline, CDR1 SQVTM and CDR2 ANQGSEA.

About this clone itself: The junction and the germline gene differ at one end; a read error may be behind it. This chain links TRBV11-2 with TRBJ2-2, with 9 bases matching TRBD1. Per germline, CDR1 SGHAT and CDR2 FQNNGV. The CDR3 runs to 13 residues. CDR3 DNA sequence: TGTGCCAGCAGCTTAGAACGACAGGGGGGGCTGTTTTTT. Protein: CASSLERQGGLFF.

The DNA of the CDR3 is TGTGCCAGCAGCTTTACAGCGGGGGGCTTCACAGATACGCAGTATTTT. Translating it yields CASSFTAGGFTDTQYF. V is TRBV7-2 and J is TRBJ2-3, with 9 positions matching TRBD2. V lost 3 bases to trimming and J lost 2 bases; unmatched junction nucleotides: 6. The CDR3 has 16 residues. Germline values: CDR1 SGHTA, CDR2 FQGNSA.

The CDR3 here is CATSRGGVPDEQYF. CDR3 sequence (DNA): TGTGCCACCAGCAGAGGGGGGGTTCCTGACGAGCAGTACTTC. The V and J genes are TRBV15 and TRBJ2-7; tentatively, D is TRBD2 (6 bases). The CDR3 sequence is 14 residues long. Germline CDR1 LNHNV, CDR2 YYDKDF (reference sequence). Trimming shortened V by 1 base and J by 5 bases, and 12 bases separated the two germline ends.

The chain links TRBV12-3 or TRBV12-4 to TRBJ1-2; D might be TRBD1 (6 bases). V lost 6 bases, J lost 4 bases, and 12 bases lay in between. This CDR3 contains 13 residues. CDR3 sequence: CASSGDRFYGYTF. CDR3 DNA: TGTGCCAGCAGCGGAGACAGGTTCTATGGCTACACCTTC.

This chain uses TRBV5-1 with TRBJ2-5, with TRBD1 matching 10 bases. Germline lookup yields CDR1 SGHRS and CDR2 YFSETQ. V was pared by 1 base and J by 5 bases, with 2 bases of the junction left unmatched. This CDR3 has 14 amino acids. The CDR3 DNA sequence: TGCGCCAGCAGCTTGAGGGACAGGGGTGAGACCCAGTACTTC. Translating gives CASSLRDRGETQYF.

The chain carries TRBV11-2 and TRBJ1-1; 8 bases align to TRBD1. CDR3 length: 14 residues. V trimming: 7 bases; J trimming: 0 bases; junction bases outside the gene matches: 4. The germline V gene has CDR1 SGHAT and CDR2 FQNNGV. CDR3 DNA: TGTGCCAGCAAAAGGGACAGGATGAACACTGAAGCTTTCTTT. This sequence encodes CASKRDRMNTEAFF.

The chain has TRBV2 and TRBJ1-4; D might be TRBD1 (6 bases). CDR1 is SNHLY, CDR2 FYNNEI, per germline. V lost 8 bases to trimming and J lost 6 bases, with 16 bases between them. CDR3 length: 14 residues. CDR3 sequence: CASGSRGWDEKLFF. DNA of the CDR3: TGTGCCAGCGGGTCCAGGGGATGGGATGAAAAACTGTTTTTT.

The chain recombines TRBV9 with TRBJ1-1; D is possibly TRBD1 (5 bases). The CDR3 is 15 residues long. Germline CDR1 and CDR2: SGDLS and YYNGEE. Trimming took off 1 base at V and 5 bases at J, with 15 bases between the two ends. The CDR3, as DNA: TGTGCCAGCAGCGTATCGAGGGAGGGGAGGACTGAAGCTTTCTTT. Translated, it gives CASSVSREGRTEAFF.

V usage is TRBV6-5 and J usage is TRBJ1-5; a possible D gene is TRBD1 (6 bases). The CDR3 consists of 14 residues. The V and J ends lost 10 bases and 6 bases respectively, with 19 bases between them. Per the germline V gene, CDR1 is MNHEY and CDR2 is SVGAGI. CDR3 loop: CATGGGGAIQPQHF. The DNA for the CDR3 is TGTGCCACTGGCGGTGGGGGGGCAATTCAGCCCCAGCATTTT.

V gene TRBV2 combines with J gene TRBJ2-7; TRBD2 matches at 10 bases. The V gene's germline CDR1 is SNHLY and CDR2 FYNNEI. The length of the CDR3 is 15 residues. V shed 5 bases and J 5 bases; nucleotides not matched to a gene: 9. CDR3 coding DNA: TGTGCCAGCAGTTCTAAGAGCGGGGGGGTCAACGAGCAGTACTTC. Translation: CASSSKSGGVNEQYF.

The CDR3 DNA is TGTGCCAGCAGCTTCGGGACACGCGGTGGCTACACCTTC. Protein: CASSFGTRGGYTF. The V call is TRBV7-9, the J call TRBJ1-2, with a tentative D call TRBD1 (6 bases). The CDR3 runs 13 residues. Germline CDR1 is SEHNR and CDR2 is FQNEAQ (reference sequence). V lost 3 bases, J lost 7 bases, and 12 bases lay in between.

The CDR3 loop reads CASRGDSYGYTF. DNA for the CDR3: TGTGCCAGCAGGGGGGACAGCTATGGCTACACCTTC. The gene calls are TRBV2 and TRBJ1-2; TRBD1 matches 7 bases. Germline V gene sequence: CDR1 SNHLY, CDR2 FYNNEI. Trimming cost V 6 bases and J 4 bases; bases outside gene matches: 2. The CDR3 covers 12 residues.

The rearrangement joins TRBV9 to TRBJ1-2; 8 positions match TRBD1. CDR3 length: 14 residues. V lost 3 bases to trimming and J lost 6 bases; unmatched junction nucleotides: 7. Germline-derived CDR1 and CDR2 are SGDLS and YYNGEE. CDR3 region: CASSGPGTGDGYTF. The CDR3 nucleotides are TGTGCCAGCAGCGGCCCCGGGACAGGAGATGGCTACACCTTC. Full variable domain (remainder filled in from reference TRBV9 and TRBJ1-2): DSGVTQTPKHLITATGQRVTLRCSPRSGDLSVYWYQQSLDQGLQFLIQYYNGEERAKGNILERFSAQQFPDLHSELNLSSLELGDSALYFCASSGPGTGDGYTFGSGTRLTVV.

The genes are TRBV24-1 and TRBJ2-5; 7 nucleotides line up with TRBD2. The CDR3 is 15 residues long. J lost 5 bases, V lost 5 bases, and 10 bases had no gene match. Germline loops: CDR1 KGHDR, CDR2 SFDVKD. In DNA form, the CDR3 reads TGTGCCACCAGTGTCGAGCGGGGCCATCGGGAGACCCAGTACTTC. This codes for CATSVERGHRETQYF.

The chain joins TRBV11-2 to TRBJ2-1, with 8 positions matching TRBD1. CDR3 length: 16 residues. V shed 4 bases, J shed 4 bases, and the junction held 9 bases outside the gene matches. Looked up from germline, CDR1 is SGHAT and CDR2 is FQNNGV. CDR3 coding DNA: TGTGCCAGCAGCTCCCGACCGGACAGGGATTACAATGAGCAGTTCTTC. It is translated as CASSSRPDRDYNEQFF.

In nucleotides, the CDR3 is TGTGCCAGCAGCCCACTTGGACAGGGTTATTATGGCTACACCTTC. It yields the protein CASSPLGQGYYGYTF. The chain couples TRBV5-6 to TRBJ1-2, with 8 bases matching TRBD1. The CDR3 extends over 15 amino acids. V was pared by 4 bases and J by 5 bases, with 10 bases of the junction left unmatched. Germline values: CDR1 SGHDT, CDR2 YYEEEE.

The V and J genes are TRBV27 and TRBJ1-1, with D perhaps TRBD1 (5 bases). Trimming took 0 bases from V and 0 from J, leaving 11 bases between them. There are 16 residues in the CDR3. From germline, CDR1 is MNHEY and CDR2 SMNVEV (reference sequence). The CDR3 DNA is TGTGCCAGCAGTTTATCTTTGGGACTCCTGAACACTGAAGCTTTCTTT. It yields the protein CASSLSLGLLNTEAFF.

The chain combines TRBV18 with TRBJ2-2; D gene ambiguous. Trimming removed 3 bases at V and 9 bases at J, with 11 bases between. The germline CDR1 and CDR2 sequences are KGHSH and LQKENI. There are 13 residues in the CDR3. Here the CDR3 DNA reads TGTGCCAGCTCACCCGCCAACAGCCGGGAGCTGTTTTTT. It codes for CASSPANSRELFF. Variable domain in full (rest from reference TRBV18 and TRBJ2-2): NAGVMQNPRHLVRRRGQEARLRCSPMKGHSHVYWYRQLPEEGLKFMVYLQKENIIDESGMPKERFSAEFPKEGPSILRIQQVVRGDSAAYFCASSPANSRELFFGEGSRLTVL.

A few counts support this clone. The rearrangement uses TRBV7-3 and TRBJ2-2; 10 bases are a match to TRBD1. The junction had 6 bases not matched to a gene; V was cut back by 5 bases and J by 6 bases. From germline, CDR1 is SGHTA and CDR2 FQGTGA. There are 15 residues in the CDR3. The CDR3 spells CASSQTGGASGELFF. The CDR3 nucleotides read TGTGCCAGCAGCCAGACAGGGGGCGCGTCCGGGGAGCTGTTTTTT.

This clone was observed a few times. J is TRBJ1-5 and V is TRBV5-6, with 8 nucleotides matching TRBD1. The germline CDR1 and CDR2 sequences are SGHDT and YYEEEE. The V segment lost 2 bases and the J segment 5 bases; nucleotides outside the gene matches: 9. This CDR3 spans 16 amino acids. CDR3: CASSLRTGLEYQPQHF. CDR3 bases: TGTGCCAGCAGCTTAAGGACAGGGCTTGAGTATCAGCCCCAGCATTTT. The full variable domain, with the rest looked up from reference TRBV5-6 and TRBJ1-5, is DAGVTQSPTHLIKTRGQQVTLRCSPKSGHDTVSWYQQALGQGPQFIFQYYEEEERQRGNFPDRFSGHQFPNYSSELNVNALLLGDSALYLCASSLRTGLEYQPQHFGDGTRLSIL.

This chain joins TRBV3-1 (or the pseudogene TRBV3-2) and TRBJ2-3, with D tentatively TRBD2 (7 bases). Per the germline V gene, CDR1 is LGHDT and CDR2 is YNNKEL (reference sequence). Trimming left V 6 bases short and J 14 bases short, with 15 bases between. The CDR3 spans 11 residues. CDR3 loop: CASSSSRGGYF. CDR3 in DNA: TGTGCCAGCAGTTCGAGTAGGGGGGGGTATTTT.

This sequence joins TRBV6-2 or TRBV6-3 and TRBJ2-5, with TRBD1 identical over 8 bases. In germline, CDR1 is MNHEY, CDR2 SVGEGT. The J segment lost 5 bases and the V segment lost 6 bases, leaving 2 bases of the junction unmatched. The CDR3 is 12 amino acids. The CDR3 loop is CASSRDRETQYF. The CDR3 nucleotides are TGTGCCAGCAGCCGGGACAGGGAGACCCAGTACTTC.

The chain recombines TRBV15 with TRBJ1-4; no firm D call. CDR3 length: 16 amino acids. The V end lost 0 bases, the J end lost 5 bases, and 13 bases lay between the germline ends. The germline CDR1 and CDR2 sequences are LNHNV and YYDKDF (reference sequence). The CDR3 DNA follows: TGTGCCACCAGCAGAGATATTGAGGGTTCAAATGAAAAACTGTTTTTT. Protein product: CATSRDIEGSNEKLFF. Full variable domain (rest looked up from reference TRBV15 and TRBJ1-4): DAMVIQNPRYQVTQFGKPVTLSCSQTLNHNVMYWYQQKSSQAPKLLFHYYDKDFNNEADTPDNFQSRRPNTSFCFLDIRSPGLGDTAMYLCATSRDIEGSNEKLFFGSGTQLSVL.

This clone was found a few times. The chain combines TRBV7-9 with TRBJ2-1; D is ambiguous. V was cut by 3 bases and J by 0 bases, with 15 bases left in between. The CDR3 is 17 residues long. Germline-derived CDR1 and CDR2 are SEHNR and FQNEAQ (reference sequence). CDR3 coding DNA: TGTGCCAGCAGCTTCAAAATTACAGATCGCTCCTACAATGAGCAGTTCTTC. Its translation: CASSFKITDRSYNEQFF. Based on the CDR3 plus reference TRBV7-9 and TRBJ2-1, the full variable domain is DTGVSQNPRHKITKRGQNVTFRCDPISEHNRLYWYRQTLGQGPEFLTYFQNEAQLEKSRLLSDRFSAERPKGSFSTLEIQRTEQGDSAMYLCASSFKITDRSYNEQFFGPGTRLTVL.